The 12 T cell receptor beta chains below were found in one sample sequenced in a study of T cells in Graves' hyperthyroidism and ophthalmopathy. RNA transcripts yielded amplified TCR beta CDR3 regions. Researchers ran a first-round RT-PCR on the TCR CDR3 using the HTBI primer set. TCRdb re-derived calls from the multiplex PCR reads in MiXCR, one entry per CDR3 protein. The sample yields hundreds of thousands of distinct CDR3 sequences, about two fifths seen once. The sequenced sample consisted of blood. Receptors were obtained from a man between 18 and 35 years old with Graves' hyperthyroidism.

This chain uses TRBV7-9 with TRBJ1-1, with TRBD1 as a possible D gene (5 bases). Germline CDR1 and CDR2: SEHNR and FQNEAQ (reference sequence). The V gene lost 7 bases and the J gene lost 4 bases, with 16 bases spanning the gap. The CDR3 totals 14 residues. CDR3 coding DNA: TGTGCCAGCAACAACCAGGGAATTGGCACTGAAGCTTTCTTT. It translates to CASNNQGIGTEAFF.

In regard to this clonotype: This sequence may be a read error, since a much larger clone differs from it by one base. V gene TRBV19 combines with J gene TRBJ2-7; D gene ambiguous. The length of the CDR3 is 12 residues. Germline assignment: CDR1 LNHDA and CDR2 SQIVND (reference sequence). Trimming shortened V by 7 bases and J by 2 bases, and 9 bases separated the two germline ends. The DNA for the CDR3 is TGTGCCAGTACTATGGGCCCCTACGAGCAGTACTTC. This encodes CASTMGPYEQYF.

This clonotype was counted between two and nine times. The rearrangement joins TRBV7-8 to TRBJ2-7; weak D call: TRBD1 (5 bases). This CDR3 spans 13 amino acids. Germline CDR1 and CDR2: SGHVS and FQNEAQ. V was pared by 5 bases and J by 5 bases, with 13 bases between. CDR3 sequence reads: CASSPPGSDEQYF. CDR3 nucleotide sequence: TGTGCCAGCAGCCCCCCAGGGTCCGACGAGCAGTACTTC.

This clonotype was seen only once. V is TRBV7-8 and J is TRBJ2-7, with 9 positions matching TRBD2. Germline V gene sequence: CDR1 SGHVS, CDR2 FQNEAQ. The length of the CDR3 is 15 residues. Trimming took 2 bases from V and 4 from J; bases not matched to a gene: 6. Here the CDR3 reads CASSLRGSGRYEQYF. In DNA, the CDR3 is TGTGCCAGCAGCTTAAGGGGTAGCGGGAGATACGAGCAGTACTTC.

This rearrangement joins TRBV29-1 to TRBJ2-7; perhaps TRBD1 as D (5 bases). The germline V gene encodes CDR1 SQVTM and CDR2 ANQGSEA. V dropped 8 bases and J dropped 6 bases, with 23 bases sitting between them. CDR3 size: 14 residues. DNA for the CDR3: TGCAGCAGCCAAGGGGCTCATCCCTTCGGCGAGCAGTACTTC. This sequence encodes CSSQGAHPFGEQYF.

This clonotype has a count of ten or more. The gene calls are TRBV5-1 and TRBJ1-1, with D unresolved. Per the germline V gene, CDR1 is SGHRS and CDR2 is YFSETQ. The CDR3 length is 13 residues. V was clipped by 0 bases and J by 6 bases, with 9 bases between them. The CDR3 nucleotides are TGCGCCAGCAGCTTGGCCGGGATGCCTGAAGCTTTCTTT. Amino acids: CASSLAGMPEAFF.

The V gene is TRBV20-1, the J gene TRBJ1-4; no firm D call. Germline CDR1 reads DFQATT; CDR2 reads SNEGSKA (reference sequence). V shed 2 bases and J shed 1 base, with 11 bases lying between them. The CDR3 is 15 residues long. The CDR3 protein is CSARTRGRTNEKLFF. The CDR3 coding sequence is TGCAGTGCTAGAACCAGAGGGAGAACTAATGAAAAACTGTTTTTT.

The chain has TRBV29-1 and TRBJ2-5; D not resolved. CDR1 SQVTM and CDR2 ANQGSEA come from the germline V gene. Trimming stripped 2 bases from V and 5 bases from J, with 12 bases between. The length of the CDR3 is 13 residues. In nucleotides, the CDR3 is TGCAGCGTTGAAAGCCGGGTTATGGAGACCCAGTACTTC. Residues: CSVESRVMETQYF.

This chain links TRBV15 with TRBJ1-4, with D maybe TRBD1 (6 bases). V gave up 0 bases and J gave up 6 bases, with 8 bases separating them. Germline lookup yields CDR1 LNHNV and CDR2 YYDKDF (reference sequence). The CDR3 spans 14 residues. The CDR3 DNA reads as TGTGCCACCAGCAGAGATTGGGGGCATGAAAAACTGTTTTTT. It codes for CATSRDWGHEKLFF.

This rearrangement joins TRBV29-1 to TRBJ1-2, with 7 nucleotides matching TRBD1. CDR3 size: 15 residues. J lost 4 bases, V lost 4 bases, and 12 bases had no gene match. Germline lookup yields CDR1 SQVTM and CDR2 ANQGSEA. CDR3 in DNA: TGCAGCGTTGGACAGGGCGGTTATCGTGGCTATGGCTACACCTTC. Translating gives CSVGQGGYRGYGYTF.

With respect to this clonotype: Germline and junction disagree at one end, which may indicate a read error. V is TRBV6-5 and J is TRBJ1-1, with unresolved D. CDR3 length equals 11 residues. Germline assignment: CDR1 MNHEY and CDR2 SVGAGI. This CDR3 is CVSSYGTEAFF. The CDR3 DNA follows: TGTGTCAGCAGTTACGGTACTGAAGCTTTCTTT.

Comment on this clonotype: A much larger clonotype is one base distant, so this may be a read error. The gene calls are TRBV7-9 and TRBJ1-1; D ambiguous. The CDR3 runs to 17 residues. Per the germline V gene, CDR1 is SEHNR and CDR2 is FQNEAQ (reference sequence). The CDR3 nucleotides are TGTGCCAGCAGCTTAGATTCCCTAACACCCATGAACACTGAAGCTTCCTTT. It encodes CASSLDSLTPMNTEASF.